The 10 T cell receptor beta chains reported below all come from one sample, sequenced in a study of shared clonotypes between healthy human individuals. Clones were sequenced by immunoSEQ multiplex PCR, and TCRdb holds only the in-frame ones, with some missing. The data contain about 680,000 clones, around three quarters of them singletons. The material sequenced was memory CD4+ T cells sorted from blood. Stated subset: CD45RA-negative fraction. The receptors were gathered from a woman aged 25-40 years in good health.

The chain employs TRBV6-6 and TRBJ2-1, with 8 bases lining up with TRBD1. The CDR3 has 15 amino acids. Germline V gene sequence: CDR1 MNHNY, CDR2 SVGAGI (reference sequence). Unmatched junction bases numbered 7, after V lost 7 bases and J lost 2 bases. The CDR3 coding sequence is TGTGCCAGCACCCAACAGGGGGTAACCTACAATGAGCAGTTCTTC. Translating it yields CASTQQGVTYNEQFF.

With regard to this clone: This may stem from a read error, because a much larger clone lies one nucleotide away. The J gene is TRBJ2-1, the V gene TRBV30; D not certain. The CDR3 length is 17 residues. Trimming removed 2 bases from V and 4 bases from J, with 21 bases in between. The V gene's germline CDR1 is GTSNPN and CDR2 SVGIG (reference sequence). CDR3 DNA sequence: TGTGCCTGGAGTCTACCCTTGATAGGGAACGGTTACAATGAGCAGTTCTTC. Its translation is CAWSLPLIGNGYNEQFF.

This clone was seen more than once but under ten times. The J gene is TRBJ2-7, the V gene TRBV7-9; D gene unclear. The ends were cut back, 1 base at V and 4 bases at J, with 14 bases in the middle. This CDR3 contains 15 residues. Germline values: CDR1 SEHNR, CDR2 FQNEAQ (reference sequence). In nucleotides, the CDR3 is TGTGCCAGCAGCTTAGGGGGTGAGGTGCGGTACGAGCAGTACTTC. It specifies CASSLGGEVRYEQYF.

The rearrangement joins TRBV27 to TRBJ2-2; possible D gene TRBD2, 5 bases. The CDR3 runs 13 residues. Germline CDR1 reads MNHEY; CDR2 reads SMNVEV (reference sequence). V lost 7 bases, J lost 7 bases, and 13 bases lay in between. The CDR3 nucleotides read TGTGCCAGCACCCGATTCGAGGGCGGGGAGCTGTTTTTT. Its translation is CASTRFEGGELFF.

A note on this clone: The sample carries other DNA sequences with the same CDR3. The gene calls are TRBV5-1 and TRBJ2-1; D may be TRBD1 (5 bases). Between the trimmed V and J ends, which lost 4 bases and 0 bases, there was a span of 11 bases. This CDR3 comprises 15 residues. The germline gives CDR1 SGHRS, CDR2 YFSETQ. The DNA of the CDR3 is TGCGCCAGCAGCCAAGACAGCAGCTCCTACAATGAGCAGTTCTTC. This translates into CASSQDSSSYNEQFF.

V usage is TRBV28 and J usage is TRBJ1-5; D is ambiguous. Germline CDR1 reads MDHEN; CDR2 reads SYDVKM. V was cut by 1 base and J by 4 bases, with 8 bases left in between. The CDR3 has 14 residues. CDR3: CASSLFTENQPQHF. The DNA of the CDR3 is TGTGCCAGCAGTTTATTCACCGAAAATCAGCCCCAGCATTTT.

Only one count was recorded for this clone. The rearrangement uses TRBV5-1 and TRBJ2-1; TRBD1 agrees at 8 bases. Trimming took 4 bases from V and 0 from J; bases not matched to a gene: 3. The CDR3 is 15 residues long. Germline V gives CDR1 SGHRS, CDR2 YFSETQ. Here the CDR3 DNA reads TGCGCCAGCAGCGTCGACAGGGGCTCCTACAATGAGCAGTTCTTC. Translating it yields CASSVDRGSYNEQFF.

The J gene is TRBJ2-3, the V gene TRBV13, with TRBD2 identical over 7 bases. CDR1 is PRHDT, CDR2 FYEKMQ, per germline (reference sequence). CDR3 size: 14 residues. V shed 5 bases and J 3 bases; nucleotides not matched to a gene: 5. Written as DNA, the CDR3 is TGTGCCAGCAGCCTGTACGGGGGGACAGATACGCAGTATTTT. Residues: CASSLYGGTDTQYF.

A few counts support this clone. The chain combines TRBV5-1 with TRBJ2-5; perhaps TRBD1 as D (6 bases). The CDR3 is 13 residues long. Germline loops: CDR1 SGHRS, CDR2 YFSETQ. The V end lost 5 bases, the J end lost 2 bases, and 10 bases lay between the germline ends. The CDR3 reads CASRQGAQETQYF. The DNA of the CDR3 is TGCGCCAGCAGACAGGGTGCACAAGAGACCCAGTACTTC.

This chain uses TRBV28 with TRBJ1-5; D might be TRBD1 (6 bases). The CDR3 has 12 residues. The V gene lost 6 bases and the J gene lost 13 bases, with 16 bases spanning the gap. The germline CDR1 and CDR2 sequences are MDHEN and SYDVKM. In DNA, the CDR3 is TGTGCCAGCAGCTACTGGGGGGGGCCGCAGCATTTT. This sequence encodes CASSYWGGPQHF.